This T cell receptor (beta chain) emerged from a study of T cells after posttransplantation cyclophosphamide listed by TCRdb under 2016. About the study as a whole: The study tracked T cell repertoire reconstitution by TRB sequencing after myeloablative bone marrow transplantation using posttransplantation cyclophosphamide as GVHD prophylaxis. Samples from roughly 32 PTCy-treated patients, along with samples from around 16 of their related bone marrow donors, underwent antigen receptor sequencing. TRB sequencing was performed on blood from all 35 or so PTCy patients with 1-year posttransplant specimens. TRB sequencing was also done on up to 3 additional blood samples from 2 to 5.2 years after transplant in 3 patients, and on pretransplant blood from several patients. Because TRA and TRB clonality were tightly correlated in 9 samples, subsequent TCR analyses were focused on TRB only. Public TRB sequences were checked against a database of over 3,600 sequences associated with responses to pathogens, tumor antigens, self-antigens and alloantigens. What the authors observed across the whole study: Across 45 to 50 patients, TRB clonality was highly associated with recipient CMV seropositivity and CMV reactivation, and PTCy diversity was similar to diversity in CNI/methotrexate controls. The TRB repertoires of T cells infiltrating skin or GI tract showed only limited overlap with the TRB repertoires of T cells in blood. At 1-2 months, donor-recipient similarity was low but rose over the first year, and the later blood repertoires were often dominated by donor CD8+ memory clones.

Notes on this clone: What antigen it recognizes has not been identified. No much larger clonotype is one base removed from it; base qualities were not supplied.

Genomic DNA was used for TRB sequencing, which was performed with the immunoSEQ assay at survey resolution or with the hsTCRB kit. Per the original workflow: Initial read processing used immunoSEQ software, and repertoire analyses used the LymphoSeq R package. Clonality was computed as 1 minus normalized Shannon entropy, and a Gini coefficient was also calculated for each TRB dataset. Phenotypes of unsorted samples were inferred by mapping TRB sequences from sorted subsets of the recipient or donor onto the same recipient's unsorted samples. As stored in TCRdb, this immuneACCESS dataset retains in-frame rearrangements with V and J assigned. A fraction of the clones does not appear; measured against another copy, unresolved V genes explain less than half of the discrepancy, and the remainder lacks a known reason. That table furnishes V, J and clone size, whereas the DNA furnished D and trimming. The sample includes around 17,000 clones, with about 91% observed a single time. Around 0.53% of the sample comes from the top ten.

The sample's treatment or condition label, decoded: high-dose cyclophosphamide on days +3 and +4 as single-agent GVHD prophylaxis. Patients in the PTCy group got busulfan and fludarabine conditioning, a marrow graft from a related or unrelated donor, and cyclophosphamide on days +3 and +4. The PTCy-treated patients were enrolled in a prospective multi-institutional clinical trial. Peripheral blood and bone marrow mononuclear cells were isolated by Ficoll-Hypaque density centrifugation and were cryopreserved. Sorting of CD4+ and CD8+ T cells, including naive and memory subsets, was performed by FACS on a FACSAria II. From the cysteine through the phenylalanine, the CDR3 covers 13 amino acids. The sequence is cut down to CDR3 DNA, 39 bases in frame from base 1. CDR1 SGHDN and CDR2 FVKESK were looked up in the germline V gene. V and J are truncated by 5 bases and 7 bases respectively, leaving an intervening sequence of 9 bases.

The TCR comes from a male patient between 55 and 70 years old who received an allogeneic stem cell transplant from a related donor and was CMV-positive. After a transplant, not all T cells may be the patient's own; some may come from the graft donor. Sequenced here: CD4+ T cells sorted from blood, sampled after allogeneic stem cell transplant with posttransplant cyclophosphamide. The sequence links TRBV14 to TRBJ1-6, with the D gene uncertain. The CDR3 here reads CASSARLNSPLHF. DNA sequence: TGTGCCAGCAGCGCCCGACTGAATTCACCCCTCCACTTT.